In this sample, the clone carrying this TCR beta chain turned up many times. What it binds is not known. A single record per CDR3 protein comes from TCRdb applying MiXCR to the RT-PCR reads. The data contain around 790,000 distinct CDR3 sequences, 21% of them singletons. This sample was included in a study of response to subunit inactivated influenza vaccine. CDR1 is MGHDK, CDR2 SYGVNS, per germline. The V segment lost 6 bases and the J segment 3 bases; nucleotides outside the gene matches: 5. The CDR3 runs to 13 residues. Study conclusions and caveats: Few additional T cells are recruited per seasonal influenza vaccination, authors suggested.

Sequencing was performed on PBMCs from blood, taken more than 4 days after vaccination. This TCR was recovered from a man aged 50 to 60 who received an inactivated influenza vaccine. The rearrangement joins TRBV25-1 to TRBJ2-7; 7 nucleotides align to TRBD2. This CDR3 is CASRSGGSYEQYF. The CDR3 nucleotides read TGTGCCAGCAGGTCCGGGGGGAGCTACGAGCAGTACTTC.